The entry that follows covers one T cell receptor beta chain sequence. Its antigen is unknown. Used for each TCR library was 3500 ng of total RNA. TCRdb re-called the 5' RACE reads; every CDR3 protein appears as one record, without DNA. Its clone listing holds over 350,000 distinct CDR3 sequences. The CDR3 consists of 16 residues. Germline CDR1 reads MNHEY; CDR2 reads SVGEGT. The source of the sample is a study of monozygotic twins with inflammatory bowel disease. The study, taken as a whole, reports: No single strong signal or clonotype associated with IBD was supported. Background noise in patient repertoires may stem from differing immunosuppressive treatments. Among IBD patients, TCRbeta diversity (inverse Simpson) was lower than in healthy co-twins.

The chain uses TRBV6-2 or TRBV6-3 and TRBJ2-5. The clonotype was recovered from a human donor with ulcerative colitis or Crohn's disease, or a healthy co-twin of an affected twin (not recorded which). Input material: blood. The CDR3 is CASSYTPTTFQETQYF.